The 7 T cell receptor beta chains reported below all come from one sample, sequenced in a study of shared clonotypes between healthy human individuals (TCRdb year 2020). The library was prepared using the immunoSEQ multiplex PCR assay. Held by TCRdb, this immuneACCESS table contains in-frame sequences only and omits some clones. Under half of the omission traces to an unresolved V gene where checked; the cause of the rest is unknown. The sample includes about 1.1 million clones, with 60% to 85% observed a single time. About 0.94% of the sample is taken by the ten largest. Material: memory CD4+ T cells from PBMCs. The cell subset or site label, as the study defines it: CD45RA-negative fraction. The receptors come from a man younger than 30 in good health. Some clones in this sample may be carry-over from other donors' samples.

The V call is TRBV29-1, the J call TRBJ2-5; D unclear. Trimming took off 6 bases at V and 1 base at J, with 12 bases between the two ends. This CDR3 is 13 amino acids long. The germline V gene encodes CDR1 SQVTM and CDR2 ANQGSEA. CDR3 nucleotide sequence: TGCAGCGTCGACCCCCTGCGCCAAGAGACCCAGTACTTC. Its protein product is CSVDPLRQETQYF.

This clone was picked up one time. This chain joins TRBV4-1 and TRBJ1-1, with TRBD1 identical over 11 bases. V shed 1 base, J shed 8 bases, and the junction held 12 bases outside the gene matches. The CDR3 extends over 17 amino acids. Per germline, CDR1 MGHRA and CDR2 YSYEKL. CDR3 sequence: CASSQGGQGAIGIEAFF. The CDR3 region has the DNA TGCGCCAGCAGCCAAGGCGGACAGGGGGCGATAGGCATAGAAGCTTTCTTT.

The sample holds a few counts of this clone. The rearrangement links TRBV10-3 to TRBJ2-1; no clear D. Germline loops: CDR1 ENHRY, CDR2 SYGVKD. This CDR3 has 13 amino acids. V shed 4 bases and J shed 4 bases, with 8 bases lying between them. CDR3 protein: CAISAFQYNEQFF. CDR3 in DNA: TGTGCCATCAGTGCATTCCAGTACAATGAGCAGTTCTTC.

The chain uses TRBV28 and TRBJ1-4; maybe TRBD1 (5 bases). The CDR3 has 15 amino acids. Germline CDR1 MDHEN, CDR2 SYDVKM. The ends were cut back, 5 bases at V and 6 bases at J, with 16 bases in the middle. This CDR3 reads CASSRTGTSYEKLFF. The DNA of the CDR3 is TGTGCCAGCAGTCGAACCGGGACCAGTTATGAAAAACTGTTTTTT.

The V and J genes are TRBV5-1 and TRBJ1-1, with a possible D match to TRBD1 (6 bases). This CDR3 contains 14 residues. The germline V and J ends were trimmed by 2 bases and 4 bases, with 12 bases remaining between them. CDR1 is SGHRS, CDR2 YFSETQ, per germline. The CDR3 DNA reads TGCGCCAGCAGCTTCGACAGGTGGGGCACTGAAGCTTTCTTT. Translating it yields CASSFDRWGTEAFF.

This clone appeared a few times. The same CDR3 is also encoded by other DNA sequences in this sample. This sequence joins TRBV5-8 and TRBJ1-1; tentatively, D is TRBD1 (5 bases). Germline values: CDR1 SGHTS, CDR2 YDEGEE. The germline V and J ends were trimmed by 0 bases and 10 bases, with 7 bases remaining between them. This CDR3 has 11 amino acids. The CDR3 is CASSLDRGAFF. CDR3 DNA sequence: TGTGCCAGCAGCTTGGATAGGGGAGCTTTCTTT. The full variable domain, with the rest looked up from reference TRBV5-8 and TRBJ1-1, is EAGVTQSPTHLIKTRGQQATLRCSPISGHTSVYWYQQALGLGLQFLLWYDEGEERNRGNFPPRFSGRQFPNYSSELNVNALELEDSALYLCASSLDRGAFFGQGTRLTVV.

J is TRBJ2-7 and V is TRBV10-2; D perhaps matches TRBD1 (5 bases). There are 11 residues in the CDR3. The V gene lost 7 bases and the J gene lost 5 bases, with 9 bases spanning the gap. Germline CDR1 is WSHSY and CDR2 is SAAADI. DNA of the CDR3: TGCGCCAGCACACCAGGGAACGAGCAGTACTTC. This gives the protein CASTPGNEQYF.